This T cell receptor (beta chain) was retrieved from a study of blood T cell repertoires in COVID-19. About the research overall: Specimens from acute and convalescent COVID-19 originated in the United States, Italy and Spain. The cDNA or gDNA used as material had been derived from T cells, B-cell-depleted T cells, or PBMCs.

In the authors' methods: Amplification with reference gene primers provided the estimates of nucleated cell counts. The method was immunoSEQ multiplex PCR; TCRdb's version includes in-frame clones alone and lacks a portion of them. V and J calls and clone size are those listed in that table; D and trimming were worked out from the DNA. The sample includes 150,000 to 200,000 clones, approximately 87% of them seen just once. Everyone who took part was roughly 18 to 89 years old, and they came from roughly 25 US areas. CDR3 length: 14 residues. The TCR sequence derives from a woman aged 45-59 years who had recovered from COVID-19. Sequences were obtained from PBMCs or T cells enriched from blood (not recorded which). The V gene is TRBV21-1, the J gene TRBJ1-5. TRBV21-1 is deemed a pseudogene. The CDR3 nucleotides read TGTGCCAGCCTCTGGGACTATAGCAATCAGCCCCAGCATTTT. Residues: CASLWDYSNQPQHF.